The T cell receptor beta chain under discussion was sequenced for a study of cytomegalovirus exposure and HLA in healthy donors. Study-wide background: The platform used for the 120 validation repertoires matched that of the roughly 700 first-cohort repertoires, a later analysis reported. Study findings and constraints: The study designated roughly 150 TCR beta chains cytomegalovirus-associated.

Profiling relied on immunoSEQ multiplex PCR, and the TCRdb table lists in-frame clones only, not all of them. The repertoire includes 350,000 or so clones, 86% of them detected once, and around 0.8% sits in the top ten. Notes on this clone: Its antigen is currently unknown.

Germline CDR1 reads SEHNR; CDR2 reads FQNEAQ (reference sequence). V was clipped by 5 bases and J by 0 bases; unmatched bases: 5. The CDR3 consists of 15 residues. The rearrangement links TRBV7-9 to TRBJ1-1; TRBD1 matches 8 bases. Sequenced material: PBMCs. This receptor was obtained from a young woman in good health and CMV-seronegative. This CDR3 reads CASSRWTGMNTEAFF. For the CDR3, the DNA is TGTGCCAGCAGCCGATGGACAGGGATGAACACTGAAGCTTTCTTT. Drawing the rest from reference TRBV7-9 and TRBJ1-1, the complete variable domain is DTGVSQNPRHKITKRGQNVTFRCDPISEHNRLYWYRQTLGQGPEFLTYFQNEAQLEKSRLLSDRFSAERPKGSFSTLEIQRTEQGDSAMYLCASSRWTGMNTEAFFGQGTRLTVV.